The clone carrying this T cell receptor (beta chain) has at least ten counts. This sample was included in a study of quantifying T cell responses using KT2 cells. Study-wide context: TCR alpha and beta constant-region primers primed reverse transcription of RNA. The second PCR was a qPCR stopped at a predetermined fluorescence threshold.

Germline CDR1 and CDR2: SNHLY and FYNNEI. Trimming took 2 bases from V and 0 from J, leaving 8 bases between them. The CDR3 totals 15 residues. A single-stranded UMI oligo with SP2 sequence was ligated to cDNA 3' ends. An equimolar mix of RC1.1 and RC1.2 primed the beta chain across TRBC1 and TRBC2. Via MiXCR, TCRdb re-called the UMI-ligation and nested PCR reads, giving one row per CDR3 protein. The repertoire has about 30,000 distinct CDR3 sequences, about 7.3% of them found once; the top ten carry around 16%. The chain joins TRBV2 to TRBJ1-5; no firm D call. The sample comprised PBMCs spiked with cells of the T cell clone KT2. The sequence derives from a human donor. The CDR3 is CASSERAASNQPQHF. The CDR3, as DNA: TGTGCCAGCAGTGAAAGGGCAGCTAGCAATCAGCCCCAGCATTTT.